This TCR beta chain emerged from a study of cytomegalovirus exposure and HLA in healthy donors. Study-level findings and limits: Many donors carried some public TCRs, although rarity characterized most TCR sequences. In vitro, a few CMV-associated chains proved specific for CMV antigens. The tendency of first-cohort TCR clusters to co-occur in the 90 to 150 validation repertoires was the finding of a later analysis. The study recorded 160 or so TCR beta chains that were cytomegalovirus-associated.

For this clone: Its antigen is currently unknown.

Profiling relied on immunoSEQ multiplex PCR, and the TCRdb table lists in-frame clones only, not all of them. This sample has 250,000 to 400,000 clones; around 90% occur once, and the top ten carry roughly 0.88%. This TCR was sampled from a man aged 25 to 40 in good health and CMV-seronegative. Sequencing was done on a sample of PBMCs.

CDR3 bases: TGTGCCAGTAGTCCACAGATGAACACTGAAGCTTTCTTT. Translating it yields CASSPQMNTEAFF. This chain uses TRBV19 with TRBJ1-1; D remains ambiguous. V lost 5 bases and J lost 0, with 7 bases in between. CDR1 is LNHDA and CDR2 is SQIVND in the germline V gene (reference sequence). The CDR3 runs 13 residues.